The 31 T cell receptor beta chains below all came from one sample that was sequenced in a study of T cells in Graves' hyperthyroidism and ophthalmopathy. Amplified regions were TCR beta CDR3 sequences from RNA transcripts. In the first-round RT-PCR of the TCR CDR3, the HTBI primer set was used. TCRdb used MiXCR to reprocess the multiplex PCR reads, holding one entry per CDR3 protein. The table shows about 590,000 distinct CDR3 sequences, with approximately 14% occurring only once. The sequencing sample was made of blood. The receptors originated from a woman in her 30s with Graves' hyperthyroidism.

This clonotype came up once. The chain carries TRBV20-1 and TRBJ2-5, with 8 bases aligning to TRBD1. CDR1 and CDR2 (germline): DFQATT, SNEGSKA (reference sequence). The CDR3 runs to 16 residues. V was pared by 6 bases and J by 0 bases, with 12 bases of the junction left unmatched. CDR3 coding DNA: TGCAGTGCCCCTCGGGCAGGACAGGGTTACCAAGAGACCCAGTACTTC. Translated, it gives CSAPRAGQGYQETQYF.

The V gene is TRBV20-1, the J gene TRBJ1-5; D call uncertain. The length of the CDR3 is 12 residues. Trimming took off 1 base at V and 5 bases at J, with 6 bases between the two ends. Germline V gives CDR1 DFQATT, CDR2 SNEGSKA (reference sequence). CDR3 residues: CSARVSDQPQHF. In nucleotides, the CDR3 is TGCAGTGCTAGAGTTTCGGATCAGCCCCAGCATTTT.

This clonotype showed up many times. The V gene is TRBV5-1, the J gene TRBJ2-7; maybe TRBD1 (6 bases). This CDR3 is built from 15 residues. CDR1 SGHRS and CDR2 YFSETQ come from the germline V gene. Trimming stripped 4 bases from V and 2 bases from J, with 16 bases between. The CDR3 bases are TGCGCCAGCAGCCCAGGACAGAAGAATACCTACGAGCAGTACTTC. Its protein is CASSPGQKNTYEQYF.

This clonotype was observed at least ten times. This chain uses TRBV7-3 with TRBJ2-2, with D possibly being TRBD2 (6 bases). CDR1 and CDR2 from the germline V gene are SGHTA and FQGTGA. Trimming removed 0 bases at V and 0 bases at J, with 20 bases between. The CDR3 runs to 20 residues. CDR3 protein: CASSLTGQLAGTANTGELFF. The CDR3 DNA follows: TGTGCCAGCAGCTTAACAGGTCAGCTGGCGGGGACCGCGAACACCGGGGAGCTGTTTTTT.

The genes are TRBV5-1 and TRBJ2-3; 10 bases align to TRBD1. The germline V gene has CDR1 SGHRS and CDR2 YFSETQ. The CDR3 has 16 amino acids. The junction had 6 bases not matched to a gene; V was cut back by 3 bases and J by 2 bases. CDR3 sequence: CASSSGQGGSTDTQYF. In nucleotides, the CDR3 is TGCGCCAGCAGCTCCGGACAGGGGGGTTCCACAGATACGCAGTATTTT.

This clonotype has at least ten counts. This rearrangement joins TRBV7-8 to TRBJ2-3; TRBD2 aligns across 8 bases. V gave up 5 bases and J gave up 3 bases; unmatched junction bases: 10. Germline V gives CDR1 SGHVS, CDR2 FQNEAQ. CDR3 size: 16 residues. The CDR3 loop is CASSTRTSRGTDTQYF. In DNA form, the CDR3 reads TGTGCCAGCAGCACCCGGACTAGCCGTGGGACAGATACGCAGTATTTT.

This clonotype has ten or more counts. This chain links TRBV15 with TRBJ2-3; TRBD2 might be the D (6 bases). V was pared by 3 bases and J by 6 bases, with 19 bases between. CDR1 and CDR2 from the germline V gene are LNHNV and YYDKDF (reference sequence). There are 16 residues in the CDR3. Here the CDR3 DNA reads TGTGCCACCAGCAGTGTGCAGACTAGGGGCCTCGATACGCAGTATTTT. Protein product: CATSSVQTRGLDTQYF.

The V and J genes are TRBV4-2 and TRBJ1-5; 7 nucleotides align to TRBD1. This CDR3 has 18 amino acids. Per germline, CDR1 LGHNA and CDR2 YNFKEQ. With 0 bases clipped from V and 6 bases from J, the junction kept 14 bases outside the gene matches. CDR3 nucleotides: TGTGCCAGCAGCCAAGATCTTAGCGGTGGCCAGGGGGGTCAGCCCCAGCATTTT. Residues: CASSQDLSGGQGGQPQHF.

This clonotype appeared many times. The J gene is TRBJ2-2, the V gene TRBV7-2; 8 nucleotides agree with TRBD2. This CDR3 comprises 15 residues. Germline values: CDR1 SGHTA, CDR2 FQGNSA. V trimming: 3 bases; J trimming: 3 bases; junction bases outside the gene matches: 3. The CDR3 bases are TGTGCCAGCAGCTTCAAGCGGGAGTACACCGGGGAGCTGTTTTTT. It encodes CASSFKREYTGELFF.

Notes on this clonotype: Possible read error: a much larger clone is one base away. The chain couples TRBV11-2 to TRBJ2-3, with D possibly being TRBD1 or TRBD2 (6 bases each). Trimming shortened V by 1 base and J by 4 bases, and 12 bases separated the two germline ends. Germline V lookup: CDR1 SGHAT, CDR2 FQNNGV. The CDR3 runs 15 residues. CDR3 loop: CASSLGYREADTQYF. In DNA form, the CDR3 reads TGTGCCAGCAGCTTAGGATACAGGGAGGCAGATACGCAGTATTTT.

V gene TRBV28 combines with J gene TRBJ1-3, with a possible D match to TRBD1 (6 bases). Germline lookup yields CDR1 MDHEN and CDR2 SYDVKM. The CDR3 sequence is 17 residues long. Trimming left V 1 base short and J 6 bases short, with 19 bases between. The CDR3 here is CASSLFRGQPRLNTIYF. For the CDR3, the DNA is TGTGCCAGCAGTTTATTCCGTGGACAGCCAAGATTAAACACCATATATTTT. The full variable domain, with the rest looked up from reference TRBV28 and TRBJ1-3, is DVKVTQSSRYLVKRTGEKVFLECVQDMDHENMFWYRQDPGLGLRLIYFSYDVKMKEKGDIPEGYSVSREKKERFSLILESASTNQTSMYLCASSLFRGQPRLNTIYFGEGSWLTVV.

This rearrangement joins TRBV3-1 to TRBJ2-7, with TRBD1 matching 10 bases. Trimming cost V 1 base and J 6 bases; bases outside gene matches: 3. Germline V gives CDR1 LGHDT, CDR2 YNNKEL (reference sequence). The CDR3 sequence is 14 residues long. The CDR3 sequence: CASSQVGTGVEQYF. The CDR3 region has the DNA TGTGCCAGCAGCCAAGTTGGGACAGGGGTCGAGCAGTACTTC.

This clonotype was picked up a small number of times. This may be a read error, as it is one base from a much larger clone. This chain links TRBV27 with TRBJ2-1; 12 positions match TRBD2. Germline-derived CDR1 and CDR2 are MNHEY and SMNVEV (reference sequence). The CDR3 covers 16 residues. The V gene end was trimmed by 5 bases and the J gene end by 5 bases; junction bases not matched to a gene: 7. In DNA, the CDR3 is TGTGCCAGCAGTCGTCGGACTAGCGGGGACCACAATGAGCAGTTCTTC. Its protein product is CASSRRTSGDHNEQFF.

This clonotype was observed many times. V usage is TRBV2 and J usage is TRBJ2-1; TRBD1 agrees at 7 bases. The CDR3 loop spans 14 amino acids. Germline values: CDR1 SNHLY, CDR2 FYNNEI. J gave up 10 bases and V 5 bases, and 11 bases lay outside the gene matches. CDR3 sequence: CASSKEPTGLEQFF. CDR3 sequence (DNA): TGTGCCAGCAGTAAAGAACCGACAGGGTTGGAGCAGTTCTTC.

There are many counts of this clonotype. The genes are TRBV6-1 and TRBJ2-5; no definite D call. V was pared by 6 bases and J by 4 bases, with 15 bases between. The germline V gene encodes CDR1 MNHNS and CDR2 SASEGT. The CDR3 has 14 amino acids. Here the CDR3 reads CASSQTRKGETQYF. The CDR3 bases are TGTGCCAGCAGCCAAACCCGGAAGGGAGAGACCCAGTACTTC.

This clonotype was picked up many times. This sequence joins TRBV20-1 and TRBJ2-7, with a weak D call TRBD2 (6 bases). Trimming left V 4 bases short and J 4 bases short, with 20 bases between. Germline assignment: CDR1 DFQATT and CDR2 SNEGSKA (reference sequence). The CDR3 length is 15 residues. DNA for the CDR3: TGCAGTGCTACGGACCAACTGGCGGGATGGTACGAGCAGTACTTC. Amino acids: CSATDQLAGWYEQYF.

This clonotype was seen at least ten times. V gene TRBV6-1 combines with J gene TRBJ2-1; TRBD2 matches at 9 bases. V lost 5 bases and J lost 5; bases outside the gene matches: 7. In germline, CDR1 is MNHNS, CDR2 SASEGT. This CDR3 has 15 residues. This CDR3 reads CASSRAGGPDNEQFF. DNA for the CDR3: TGTGCCAGCAGTAGGGCGGGAGGGCCCGACAATGAGCAGTTCTTC.

The sample holds many counts of this clonotype. V is TRBV6-1 and J is TRBJ2-1, with D perhaps TRBD1 or TRBD2 (6 bases each). Trimming cost V 2 bases and J 6 bases, with 14 bases left between them. The CDR3 has 15 amino acids. The germline gives CDR1 MNHNS, CDR2 SASEGT. The CDR3 is CASSEKGGIVNEQFF. Written as DNA, the CDR3 is TGTGCCAGCAGTGAAAAGGGGGGCATTGTCAATGAGCAGTTCTTC.

The chain joins TRBV20-1 to TRBJ2-5; 10 bases match TRBD2. The CDR3 spans 16 residues. The V segment lost 3 bases and the J segment 5 bases; nucleotides outside the gene matches: 12. The V gene's germline CDR1 is DFQATT and CDR2 SNEGSKA (reference sequence). CDR3 coding DNA: TGCAGTGCTAGCTGGCTAGCGGGAGAGGGGCGGGAGACCCAGTACTTC. Protein product: CSASWLAGEGRETQYF.

This clonotype has more than one count but fewer than ten. This chain uses TRBV4-2 with TRBJ1-5; 9 bases map to TRBD1. V shed 4 bases, J shed 2 bases, and the junction held 12 bases outside the gene matches. The CDR3 covers 18 residues. Germline lookup yields CDR1 LGHNA and CDR2 YNFKEQ. The CDR3 DNA follows: TGTGCCAGCAGCCTCATGACAGGGGGGAGACACGGCAATCAGCCCCAGCATTTT. As protein: CASSLMTGGRHGNQPQHF.

The chain employs TRBV20-1 and TRBJ2-7; D ambiguous. CDR3 size: 12 residues. V dropped 1 base and J dropped 3 bases, with 7 bases sitting between them. Germline V gene sequence: CDR1 DFQATT, CDR2 SNEGSKA (reference sequence). CDR3 in DNA: TGCAGTGCTAGAGTATCGGACTACGAGCAGTACTTC. Amino acid sequence: CSARVSDYEQYF.

This clonotype appeared many times. The chain recombines TRBV11-2 with TRBJ2-7, with 11 bases fitting TRBD2. V was clipped by 5 bases and J by 6 bases; unmatched bases: 9. The CDR3 is made up of 15 amino acids. CDR1 and CDR2 from the germline V gene are SGHAT and FQNNGV. CDR3 DNA sequence: TGTGCCAGCAGCATCATACTAGCGGGAGTCGGCGAGCAGTACTTC. Protein sequence: CASSIILAGVGEQYF. Looking up the rest from reference TRBV11-2 and TRBJ2-7 gives the full variable domain: EAGVAQSPRYKIIEKRQSVAFWCNPISGHATLYWYQQILGQGPKLLIQFQNNGVVDDSQLPKDRFSAERLKGVDSTLKIQPAKLEDSAVYLCASSIILAGVGEQYFGPGTRLTVT.

This clonotype has ten or more counts. The rearrangement uses TRBV28 and TRBJ2-7; no clear D. Germline lookup yields CDR1 MDHEN and CDR2 SYDVKM. CDR3 length equals 12 residues. V was shortened by 6 bases and J by 4 bases, with 10 bases between the two germline ends. CDR3 DNA sequence: TGTGCCAGCAGACACATGGGGTACGAGCAGTACTTC. This sequence encodes CASRHMGYEQYF.

The chain combines TRBV3-1 with TRBJ1-5, with D tentatively TRBD1 (5 bases). With 1 base removed from V and 4 bases from J, the gap between germline ends came to 11 bases. This CDR3 is built from 15 residues. Germline loops: CDR1 LGHDT, CDR2 YNNKEL (reference sequence). CDR3 in DNA: TGTGCCAGCAGCCAAGGGTTAGGGGCAAATCAGCCCCAGCATTTT. This encodes CASSQGLGANQPQHF.

At least ten counts were recorded for this clonotype. The chain links TRBV27 to TRBJ2-7, with a possible D match to TRBD1 (5 bases). V shed 7 bases and J shed 2 bases, with 12 bases lying between them. Germline V gene lookup returns CDR1 MNHEY and CDR2 SMNVEV (reference sequence). This CDR3 contains 13 residues. The CDR3 bases are TGTGCCAGCACTAGGGGTCCCACCTACGAGCAGTACTTC. Translation: CASTRGPTYEQYF.

The J gene is TRBJ2-3, the V gene TRBV4-1; a weak D match, TRBD2 (6 bases). CDR1 MGHRA and CDR2 YSYEKL come from the germline V gene. Between the trimmed V and J ends, which lost 0 bases and 0 bases, there was a span of 16 bases. The CDR3 runs to 18 residues. The CDR3 coding sequence is TGCGCCAGCAGCCAAGACGCACTAAGCGGGCCCAGCACAGATACGCAGTATTTT. Translated: CASSQDALSGPSTDTQYF.

This clonotype was seen at least ten times. The rearrangement links TRBV20-1 to TRBJ2-7; D might be TRBD2 (6 bases). CDR3 length equals 13 residues. CDR1 is DFQATT, CDR2 SNEGSKA, per germline (reference sequence). V lost 0 bases to trimming and J lost 6 bases, with 12 bases between them. DNA for the CDR3: TGCAGTGCTAGAGAAACAGGAGGGACCGAGCAGTACTTC. Its translation: CSARETGGTEQYF.

This clonotype turned up a few times. The chain has TRBV19 and TRBJ2-1; TRBD2 matches at 9 bases. The V and J ends lost 9 bases and 7 bases, in that order; junction bases with no gene match: 7. Germline V lookup: CDR1 LNHDA, CDR2 SQIVND (reference sequence). The CDR3 covers 13 residues. The chain's CDR3 is CASALAGANEQFF. In nucleotides, the CDR3 is TGTGCCAGCGCCTTAGCGGGAGCTAATGAGCAGTTCTTC.

This clonotype has ten or more counts. The chain recombines TRBV6-1 with TRBJ2-5; D is perhaps TRBD1 or TRBD2 (6 bases each). The ends were cut back, 5 bases at V and 1 base at J, with 11 bases in the middle. CDR3 length: 14 amino acids. From germline, CDR1 is MNHNS and CDR2 SASEGT. In DNA form, the CDR3 reads TGTGCCAGCAGTCCGGGGGCAGTCCAAGAGACCCAGTACTTC. Translation: CASSPGAVQETQYF.

The rearrangement joins TRBV29-1 to TRBJ1-2; 7 bases fit TRBD1. Germline-derived CDR1 and CDR2 are SQVTM and ANQGSEA. The CDR3 covers 15 residues. V shed 4 bases and J 6 bases; nucleotides not matched to a gene: 14. The CDR3 DNA sequence: TGCAGCGTTGGGGGGAGGGACGAGGGGGCCAATGGCTACACCTTC. Its translation is CSVGGRDEGANGYTF.

There are many counts of this clonotype. V usage is TRBV6-2 or TRBV6-3 and J usage is TRBJ2-7; D remains ambiguous. The germline gives CDR1 MNHEY, CDR2 SVGEGT. This CDR3 has 14 residues. Trimming shortened V by 4 bases and J by 1 base, and 11 bases separated the two germline ends. CDR3 in DNA: TGTGCCAGCAGTTTCCCTGACCCTTCCTACGAGCAGTACTTC. It is translated as CASSFPDPSYEQYF.